Below are 31 T cell receptor beta chains sequenced from a single sample in a study of early T cells in non-severe SARS-CoV-2 infection listed by TCRdb under 2021. Libraries came from 5' RACE. The data were produced on a NextSeq 500. TCRdb handled the public reads itself, with Q25 trimming in fastp and clone calling in MiXCR, and kept productive beta chains. For every CDR3 protein sequence, its rows merge into one entry that carries the most common genes and DNA. In this sample the table shows over 100,000 distinct CDR3 sequences, roughly 14% of which occur a single time. The ten largest clones capture approximately 6% of the sample. Source material: whole blood. The receptors here all came from an adult who was a healthcare worker with PCR-confirmed SARS-CoV-2 infection or an uninfected control (not recorded which).

V and J are TRBV4-3 and TRBJ2-7; the match to TRBD2 covers 11 bases. This CDR3 is built from 17 residues. V was clipped by 1 base and J by 3 bases; unmatched bases: 8. CDR1 is LGHNA and CDR2 is YSLEER in the germline V gene. CDR3 in amino acids: CASSQVASGGPFYEQYF. The CDR3 DNA follows: TGCGCCAGCAGCCAAGTTGCTAGCGGGGGGCCCTTCTACGAGCAGTACTTC.

The chain combines TRBV4-3 with TRBJ2-7; D remains unclear. Germline V gives CDR1 LGHNA, CDR2 YSLEER. The CDR3 is 13 residues long. V lost 1 base, J lost 2 bases, and 6 bases lay in between. CDR3 sequence reads: CASSQGIPYEQYF. The CDR3 DNA follows: TGCGCCAGCAGCCAAGGAATTCCCTACGAGCAGTACTTC.

About this clonotype itself: The conserved closing phenylalanine or tryptophan is absent in this CDR3, likely reflecting a read error. Because the CDR3's place on the DNA is in doubt, the DNA is left out and the CDR3 is given as listed by TCRdb. This CDR3 is CASSQGTGLAIS. The chain is built from TRBV6-2 or TRBV6-3 and TRBJ2-7; the listed D gene, TRBD1, was not tested against the DNA. The CDR3 is 12 amino acids in total, end residues counted. The V gene's germline CDR1 is MNHEY and CDR2 SVGEGT.

The chain recombines TRBV27 with TRBJ1-1; TRBD1 might be the D (6 bases). The CDR3 length is 14 residues. V shed 3 bases and J shed 3 bases, with 11 bases lying between them. In germline, CDR1 is MNHEY, CDR2 SMNVEV (reference sequence). In DNA, the CDR3 is TGTGCCAGCAGTTTGGAAGGGGGGGACACTGAAGCTTTCTTT. Encoded protein: CASSLEGGDTEAFF.

About this clonotype itself: A much bigger clone sits one base away, suggesting this may be a read error. The chain employs TRBV28 and TRBJ2-2, with D unresolved. The CDR3 sequence is 13 residues long. Germline CDR1 reads MDHEN; CDR2 reads SYDVKM. CDR3 sequence reads: CVSSLGSTGELFF. The CDR3 DNA reads TGTGTCAGCAGTTTAGGCAGCACCGGGGAGCTGTTTTTT. Using reference TRBV28 and TRBJ2-2 for the parts outside the CDR3, the full variable domain is DVKVTQSSRYLVKRTGEKVFLECVQDMDHENMFWYRQDPGLGLRLIYFSYDVKMKEKGDIPEGYSVSREKKERFSLILESASTNQTSMYLCVSSLGSTGELFFGEGSRLTVL.

This clonotype came up many times. The chain recombines TRBV6-6 with TRBJ2-7, with TRBD1 as a possible D gene (7 bases). The V gene's germline CDR1 is MNHNY and CDR2 SVGAGI (reference sequence). Trimming left V 3 bases short and J 0 bases short, with 12 bases between. The CDR3 spans 15 residues. CDR3 region: CASSYAGQSSYEQYF. The CDR3 DNA follows: TGTGCCAGCAGTTATGCGGGACAGAGCTCCTACGAGCAGTACTTC.

This clonotype turned up a few times. V gene TRBV2 combines with J gene TRBJ2-1; the D gene is possibly TRBD2 (6 bases). The CDR3 contains 14 residues. Per germline, CDR1 SNHLY and CDR2 FYNNEI. Trimming cost V 0 bases and J 13 bases, with 16 bases left between them. For the CDR3, the DNA is TGTGCCAGCAGTGAAGCGGGGACTCCGAAACGACAGTTCTTC. Translation: CASSEAGTPKRQFF.

The chain combines TRBV7-2 with TRBJ2-1; maybe TRBD1 (6 bases). CDR1 SGHTA and CDR2 FQGNSA come from the germline V gene. The CDR3 has 13 amino acids. Trimming pared 4 bases from V and 6 bases from J, leaving 10 bases between. The CDR3 reads CASSSGQLNEQFF. The CDR3 nucleotides are TGTGCCAGCAGCTCCGGACAGCTCAATGAGCAGTTCTTC.

The sample holds many counts of this clonotype. The chain employs TRBV19 and TRBJ1-5; 7 nucleotides match TRBD1. This CDR3 comprises 15 residues. Germline V gene sequence: CDR1 LNHDA, CDR2 SQIVND (reference sequence). The V segment lost 10 bases and the J segment 2 bases; nucleotides outside the gene matches: 11. The CDR3 DNA is TGTGCCACCGCCCGACAGGGAGGAGGCAATCAGCCCCAGCATTTT. Amino acid sequence: CATARQGGGNQPQHF.

This rearrangement joins TRBV24-1 to TRBJ1-1, with D perhaps matching TRBD1 (5 bases). The V gene lost 7 bases and the J gene lost 2 bases, with 7 bases spanning the gap. The germline gives CDR1 KGHDR, CDR2 SFDVKD. This CDR3 is 12 amino acids long. The CDR3 loop reads CATSQGNTEAFF. The CDR3 DNA sequence: TGTGCCACCAGCCAGGGAAACACTGAAGCTTTCTTT.

This clonotype has just a few counts. V is TRBV11-2 and J is TRBJ1-2; no definite D call. Trimming took off 1 base at V and 6 bases at J, with 9 bases between the two ends. Looked up from germline, CDR1 is SGHAT and CDR2 is FQNNGV. The CDR3 is 13 residues long. CDR3: CASSLAGRDGYTF. CDR3 bases: TGTGCCAGCAGCTTAGCTGGGAGGGATGGCTACACCTTC.

The genes are TRBV12-3 or TRBV12-4 and TRBJ2-1; D perhaps matches TRBD2 (6 bases). With 6 bases removed from V and 10 bases from J, the gap between germline ends came to 19 bases. The CDR3 runs to 14 residues. CDR3 sequence: CASSQFSGAKEQFF. CDR3 sequence (DNA): TGTGCCAGCAGCCAATTTTCGGGAGCCAAGGAGCAGTTCTTC.

This clonotype showed up many times. The chain combines TRBV5-1 with TRBJ2-5; D gene ambiguous. Trimming pared 1 base from V and 3 bases from J, leaving 10 bases between. The CDR3 covers 14 residues. Germline V gene lookup returns CDR1 SGHRS and CDR2 YFSETQ. This chain's CDR3 is CASSLTSAKETQYF. The CDR3 DNA reads TGCGCCAGCAGCTTGACATCAGCGAAAGAGACCCAGTACTTC. The entire variable domain, with the rest obtained from reference TRBV5-1 and TRBJ2-5, is as follows: KAGVTQTPRYLIKTRGQQVTLSCSPISGHRSVSWYQQTPGQGLQFLFEYFSETQRNKGNFPGRFSGRQFSNSRSEMNVSTLELGDSALYLCASSLTSAKETQYFGPGTRLLVL.

The J gene is TRBJ2-6, the V gene TRBV2; no firm D call. CDR3 length: 15 amino acids. The V gene's germline CDR1 is SNHLY and CDR2 FYNNEI. V lost 6 bases and J 2 bases, leaving 11 bases between the germline ends. This CDR3 reads CASSRSQAGANVLTF. CDR3 coding DNA: TGTGCCAGCAGCCGCAGCCAGGCTGGGGCCAACGTCCTGACTTTC.

The V call is TRBV10-3, the J call TRBJ2-7; 13 bases match TRBD2. The germline V gene has CDR1 ENHRY and CDR2 SYGVKD. V trimming: 6 bases; J trimming: 0 bases; junction bases outside the gene matches: 5. The CDR3 extends over 16 amino acids. The CDR3 protein is CAIRGTSGKISYEQYF. The CDR3 DNA follows: TGTGCCATCAGAGGGACTAGCGGGAAAATCTCCTACGAGCAGTACTTC.

This chain links TRBV30 with TRBJ2-1; D possibly corresponds to TRBD2 (6 bases). Trimming cost V 4 bases and J 4 bases, with 17 bases left between them. This CDR3 region has 15 residues. The germline V gene encodes CDR1 GTSNPN and CDR2 SVGIG (reference sequence). CDR3 nucleotide sequence: TGTGCCTGGATTACTGGGACTTCCCAGTACAATGAGCAGTTCTTC. This codes for CAWITGTSQYNEQFF.

The chain links TRBV5-6 to TRBJ2-5; D is tentatively TRBD1 or TRBD2 (5 bases each). This CDR3 is built from 13 residues. The germline V and J ends were trimmed by 6 bases and 3 bases, with 12 bases remaining between them. Germline V gene data show CDR1 as SGHDT and CDR2 as YYEEEE. DNA of the CDR3: TGTGCCAGCACGTGGGACCGGAAAGAGACCCAGTACTTC. Translating it yields CASTWDRKETQYF.

V and J are TRBV11-2 and TRBJ2-2; maybe TRBD2 (6 bases). V gave up 1 base and J gave up 0 bases, with 12 bases separating them. Germline loops: CDR1 SGHAT, CDR2 FQNNGV. The CDR3 is made up of 17 amino acids. As DNA, the CDR3 is TGTGCCAGCAGCTTAGGCTGGCGGGGAGCGAACACCGGGGAGCTGTTTTTT. Residues: CASSLGWRGANTGELFF. Combining the CDR3 with reference TRBV11-2 and TRBJ2-2 gives the whole variable domain EAGVAQSPRYKIIEKRQSVAFWCNPISGHATLYWYQQILGQGPKLLIQFQNNGVVDDSQLPKDRFSAERLKGVDSTLKIQPAKLEDSAVYLCASSLGWRGANTGELFFGEGSRLTVL.

There are many counts of this clonotype. The gene calls are TRBV6-5 and TRBJ1-1; D unresolved. Germline values: CDR1 MNHEY, CDR2 SVGAGI. The CDR3 loop spans 14 amino acids. V lost 0 bases and J lost 0, with 5 bases in between. This CDR3 reads CASSYSVMNTEAFF. CDR3 sequence (DNA): TGTGCCAGCAGTTACTCGGTCATGAACACTGAAGCTTTCTTT.

This clonotype has at least ten counts. V is TRBV5-1 and J is TRBJ2-1; D remains ambiguous. CDR3 length: 13 residues. Germline CDR1 reads SGHRS; CDR2 reads YFSETQ. The V end lost 3 bases, the J end lost 5 bases, and 9 bases lay between the germline ends. The chain's CDR3 is CASSYYRDNEQFF. The CDR3 DNA reads as TGCGCCAGCAGCTACTATAGGGACAATGAGCAGTTCTTC.

This chain connects TRBV25-1 to TRBJ2-7; 8 bases match TRBD1. CDR1 and CDR2 (germline): MGHDK, SYGVNS. This CDR3 is built from 14 residues. With V trimmed by 4 bases and J by 2 bases, 4 bases remained unmatched. The CDR3, as DNA: TGTGCCAGCAGTGCCCGGGACAGGCCCTACGAGCAGTACTTC. Translation gives CASSARDRPYEQYF.

V is TRBV4-3 and J is TRBJ2-7; unclear D gene. This CDR3 has 15 residues. CDR1 is LGHNA, CDR2 YSLEER, per germline. V was clipped by 0 bases and J by 3 bases, with 12 bases between them. This CDR3 reads CASSQERTYRYEQYF. The CDR3 nucleotides read TGCGCCAGCAGCCAAGAACGGACGTACCGCTACGAGCAGTACTTC.

This chain joins TRBV3-1 and TRBJ2-5; maybe TRBD2 (5 bases). Germline assignment: CDR1 LGHDT and CDR2 YNNKEL (reference sequence). CDR3 length equals 16 residues. V gave up 0 bases and J gave up 6 bases, with 17 bases separating them. CDR3 DNA sequence: TGTGCCAGCAGCCAAGATGCTAGCCGTATCCAGAAGACCCAGTACTTC. It codes for CASSQDASRIQKTQYF.

A few counts support this clonotype. The V call is TRBV7-9, the J call TRBJ1-5; possible D gene TRBD1, 6 bases. Germline loops: CDR1 SEHNR, CDR2 FQNEAQ (reference sequence). V gave up 5 bases and J gave up 7 bases, with 12 bases separating them. The CDR3 sequence is 13 residues long. The CDR3 DNA reads TGTGCCAGCAGCCCAGGGGACACCCAGCCCCAGCATTTT. This sequence encodes CASSPGDTQPQHF.

In this sample, this clonotype turned up a few times. The chain carries TRBV12-3 or TRBV12-4 and TRBJ2-4, with TRBD1 as a possible D gene (5 bases). V was shortened by 5 bases and J by 0 bases, with 14 bases between the two germline ends. The length of the CDR3 is 16 residues. The CDR3 is CASSVGQGLAKNIQYF. The CDR3 region has the DNA TGTGCCAGCAGTGTAGGACAAGGTCTAGCCAAAAACATTCAGTACTTC.

The chain links TRBV12-3 or TRBV12-4 to TRBJ2-7; D is uncertain. V gave up 3 bases and J gave up 6 bases, with 6 bases separating them. This CDR3 comprises 11 residues. CDR3 protein: CASSFATEQYF. The CDR3 DNA follows: TGTGCCAGCAGTTTTGCGACCGAGCAGTACTTC.

This clonotype has just a few counts. The gene calls are TRBV20-1 and TRBJ2-1; tentatively, D is TRBD2 (6 bases). Germline V CDR1 and CDR2: DFQATT, SNEGSKA (reference sequence). Trimming shortened V by 7 bases and J by 8 bases, and 18 bases separated the two germline ends. The CDR3 length is 13 residues. The CDR3 loop reads CSESAGSTDEQFF. Here the CDR3 DNA reads TGCAGTGAATCAGCCGGGAGTACGGATGAGCAGTTCTTC.

This clonotype was found a few times. The CDR3, as DNA: TGCGCCAGCAGTGGCAACTCAGGGATAACTGAAGCTTTCTTT. This translates into CASSGNSGITEAFF. The chain combines TRBV10-1 with TRBJ1-1; TRBD1 is a possible D gene (5 bases). Germline values: CDR1 WNHNN, CDR2 SYGVQD (reference sequence). Between the trimmed V and J ends, which lost 4 bases and 5 bases, there was a span of 14 bases. The CDR3 is 14 residues long.

This clonotype appeared many times. In DNA form, the CDR3 reads TGTGCCAGCAGCTTTCAGAGGGAGGTCACCTACAATGAGCAGTTCTTC. This codes for CASSFQREVTYNEQFF. The chain links TRBV11-2 to TRBJ2-1; D is possibly TRBD2 (6 bases). This CDR3 comprises 16 residues. The V and J ends lost 3 bases and 2 bases respectively, with 14 bases between them. Germline V lookup: CDR1 SGHAT, CDR2 FQNNGV.

This clonotype was seen more than once but under ten times. The genes are TRBV28 and TRBJ1-5; the match to TRBD1 covers 12 bases. The length of the CDR3 is 16 residues. The V and J ends lost 5 bases and 6 bases, in that order; junction bases with no gene match: 8. From germline, CDR1 is MDHEN and CDR2 SYDVKM. The DNA for the CDR3 is TGTGCCAGCAGTCTAATTCCGGGACAGGGGGCTCAGCCCCAGCATTTT. It yields the protein CASSLIPGQGAQPQHF.

This clonotype was observed at least ten times. The gene calls are TRBV4-1 and TRBJ2-2, with a weak D call TRBD1 (6 bases). The CDR3 length is 13 residues. V lost 8 bases, J lost 3 bases, and 10 bases lay in between. The germline V gene has CDR1 MGHRA and CDR2 YSYEKL. The CDR3 sequence: CASGDIYTGELFF. CDR3 sequence (DNA): TGCGCCAGCGGGGACATTTACACCGGGGAGCTGTTTTTT.